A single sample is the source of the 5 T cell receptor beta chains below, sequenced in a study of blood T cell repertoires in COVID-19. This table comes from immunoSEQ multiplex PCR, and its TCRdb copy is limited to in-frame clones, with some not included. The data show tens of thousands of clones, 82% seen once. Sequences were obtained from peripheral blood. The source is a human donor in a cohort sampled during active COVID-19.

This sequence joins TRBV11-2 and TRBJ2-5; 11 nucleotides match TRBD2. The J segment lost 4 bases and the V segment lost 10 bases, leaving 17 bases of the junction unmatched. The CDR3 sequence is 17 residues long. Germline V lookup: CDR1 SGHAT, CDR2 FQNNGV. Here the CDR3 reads CATRGGGLAGGRETQYF. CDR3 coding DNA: TGTGCCACCAGGGGCGGAGGCCTAGCGGGGGGTAGAGAGACCCAGTACTTC.

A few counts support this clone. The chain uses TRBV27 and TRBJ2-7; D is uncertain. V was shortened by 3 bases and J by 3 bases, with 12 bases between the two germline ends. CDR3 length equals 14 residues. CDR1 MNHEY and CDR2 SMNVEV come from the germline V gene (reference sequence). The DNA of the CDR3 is TGTGCCAGCAGTTTGTCAGTATCTCACTACGAGCAGTACTTC. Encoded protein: CASSLSVSHYEQYF.

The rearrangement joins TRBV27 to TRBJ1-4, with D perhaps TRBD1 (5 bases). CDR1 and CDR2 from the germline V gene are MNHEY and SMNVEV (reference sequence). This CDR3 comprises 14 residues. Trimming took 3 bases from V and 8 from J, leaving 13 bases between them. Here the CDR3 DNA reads TGTGCCAGCAGTTTTGGGACTGGAGGGGAAAAACTGTTTTTT. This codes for CASSFGTGGEKLFF.

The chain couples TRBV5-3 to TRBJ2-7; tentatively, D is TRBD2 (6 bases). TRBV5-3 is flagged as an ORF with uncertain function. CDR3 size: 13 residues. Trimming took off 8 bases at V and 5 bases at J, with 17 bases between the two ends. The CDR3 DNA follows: TGTGCCAGGGGAGGACTCGTAGGGAACGAGCAGTACTTC. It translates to CARGGLVGNEQYF.

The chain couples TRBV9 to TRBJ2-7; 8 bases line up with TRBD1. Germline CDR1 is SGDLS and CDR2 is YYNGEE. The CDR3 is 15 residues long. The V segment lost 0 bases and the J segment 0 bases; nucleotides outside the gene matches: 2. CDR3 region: CASSVGDRGSYEQYF. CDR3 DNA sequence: TGTGCCAGCAGCGTAGGAGACAGGGGCTCCTACGAGCAGTACTTC.